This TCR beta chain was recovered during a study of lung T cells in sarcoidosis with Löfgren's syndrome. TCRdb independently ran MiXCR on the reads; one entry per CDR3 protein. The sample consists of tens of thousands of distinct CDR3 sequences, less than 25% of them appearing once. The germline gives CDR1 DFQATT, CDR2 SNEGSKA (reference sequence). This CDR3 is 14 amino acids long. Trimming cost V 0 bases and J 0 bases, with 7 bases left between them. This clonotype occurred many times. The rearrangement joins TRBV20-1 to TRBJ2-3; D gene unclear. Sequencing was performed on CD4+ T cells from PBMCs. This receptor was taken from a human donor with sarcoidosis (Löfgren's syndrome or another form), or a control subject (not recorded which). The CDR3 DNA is TGCAGTGCTAGAGACAGTACTAGCACAGATACGCAGTATTTT. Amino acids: CSARDSTSTDTQYF.